What follows is one T cell receptor (beta chain) and its context. It has no known antigen specificity. Per-base qualities were not stored, and no clone one base away is much larger. Between the V and J ends, shortened by 4 bases and 3 bases respectively, the junction contains 16 bases. The CDR3 covers 15 residues, taking in both the cysteine and the phenylalanine. Kept here is only the CDR3 DNA, which spans 45 bases and is read in frame from base 1. For CDR1 and CDR2, the germline V gene (reference sequence) lists SGHNT and YYREEE. TCRbeta CDR3 sequencing was performed on sorted unstimulated T cells and on proliferating T cells recovered from mixed lymphocyte reactions. Fresh whole blood from nine to eleven HLA-typed healthy donors served as the source for isolating PBMCs. The sample originates from a study of siplizumab effects on memory and regulatory T cells (dated by TCRdb to the late 2010s). Concerning the study at large: The effect of the anti-CD2 antibody siplizumab on alloreactive T-cell subsets was examined in allogeneic mixed lymphocyte reactions constructed from human PBMCs.

Libraries were prepared through the immunoSEQ multiplex PCR assay. About 9.1 x 10^4 TCR templates per sample were assayed on the deep sequencing platform. Genomic DNA extracted from sorted T cells was the material used for TCRbeta CDR3 sequencing. The original pipeline was this. Clonal analysis of TCRbeta CDR3 data was done in the R programming language. Comparing unstimulated samples against CFSE-low samples taken after the reaction was how alloreactive CD4+ and CD8+ clones were defined. Regulatory or non-regulatory origin of alloreactive CD4+ clones was assigned by matching sequences to the sorted unstimulated Treg and non-Treg repertoires. Imported from immuneACCESS, the table was reduced by TCRdb to in-frame sequences with V and J called. These copies leave out some clones; in studies compared against another copy, an unresolved V gene accounts for under half, and the cause of the remainder is not known. Clone size and the V and J calls come from that table; the DNA yielded D and trimming. A total of around 100,000 clones appear in this sample, about 91% of them only once. The ten largest clones represent 0.15% of the sample.

On the study overall, not on this receptor specifically: No functional confirmation was obtained for the suppressive function of proliferating Tregs from siplizumab cultures. The cumulative frequency of alloreactive sequences traceable to unstimulated CD4+ memory T cells was significantly reduced by siplizumab. Roughly 75-97% of proliferating CD4+ or CD8+ clones could not be assigned a naive or memory phenotype. Because sequences below about 10^-5 frequency were poorly captured, only a minor fraction of alloreactive clones could be mapped to unstimulated subsets. Unstimulated naive T cells appeared to be more diverse than memory T cells, and naive cells seemed to make a substantial contribution to the alloresponse. Of the alloreactive CD4+ clones that could be mapped, the Treg-derived share averaged about 70% with siplizumab compared with about 25% in control reactions.

Sample: CD4+ T cells sorted from blood. The rearranged segments are TRBV5-4 and TRBJ2-5; the D gene is possibly TRBD1 or TRBD2, with 7 bases matching each. The clonotype comes from a human donor in good health. The CDR3 here reads CASSGRGGLEETQYF. The nucleotide sequence is given as TGTGCCAGCAGCGGCAGGGGGGGGTTGGAAGAGACCCAGTACTTC.